This TCR beta chain appears in the sequencing data of a study of vaccination and CD4 T cells after COVID-19 (dated by TCRdb to the early 2020s). For the wider study: Every convalescent patient had a positive nasal swab PCR test for SARS-CoV-2, with mild disease in roughly nine patients and severe disease in one. Post-COVID blood samples were collected from convalescent patients a median of around 96 days after diagnosis, with a range of roughly 35 to 180 days. Control cultures used a CEFX viral epitope pool as positive control, an HIV-1 Nef peptide pool as negative control, or no peptide. Participants received two doses of either the Pfizer-BioNTech BNT162b2 vaccine (n=8) or the Moderna mRNA-1273 vaccine (n=2). Post-vaccine blood samples were obtained a median of roughly 75 days after the second vaccine dose, with a range of about 13 to 250 days. Culture stimuli were overlapping spike peptide pools from SARS-CoV-2 and from the common cold coronaviruses HCoV-NL63, HCoV-OC43 and HCoV-229E. In roughly eleven COVID-19 convalescent patients and 4 infection-naive healthy vaccine recipients, the spike-specific CD4+ TCR repertoire before mRNA vaccination was compared with the repertoire after mRNA vaccination. The convalescent cohort comprised six males and four females, including two Hispanic individuals, seven Caucasians, two Asians and one multiracial person. Overall results and qualifications from the work: Among convalescent patients, a median about 86% of the SARS-CoV-2-reactive clones seen after vaccination appeared only after vaccination, which suggests priming specific to the vaccine. The median number of SARS-CoV-2-reactive clonotypes rose from around 22 after infection to 38 after vaccination, but the change was not significant. In convalescent patients, nearly all vaccine-specific clones (304 of 307) were found to be mono-reactive for SARS-CoV-2 spike rather than cross-reactive with common cold coronaviruses. The number of convalescent patients in the study was relatively small, and the study did not examine early timepoints following natural infection.

In light of the paper, this sample's treatment or condition label describes: approximately nine-day PBMC culture with coronavirus spike peptide pools or control peptides (ViraFEST assay). The study used the ViraFEST assay, which expanded antigen-specific T cells with peptide pools and then identified expanded clonotypes by TCR sequencing. The convalescent patients' positive SARS-CoV-2 PCR tests were from March to December 2020, which was before the Alpha, Beta and Delta variants emerged in the United States. Each well held 2.2 million or so PBMCs cultured with around 9 ug/ml peptide pools in IMDM containing approximately 4.8% human AB serum and roughly 9 IU/ml IL-2. Half of the culture medium was replaced with fresh IL-2-containing medium on days 3 and 7. CD4+ T cells were isolated after approximately 10 days of culture through negative selection using the EasySep CD4+ T cell isolation kit. Ficoll-Paque Plus gradient centrifugation was used to isolate PBMCs from whole blood, and the isolated PBMCs were then either used fresh or cryopreserved at -140C. Culture conditions were generally each tested in triplicate wells.

The library was generated by PCR. DNA from cultured CD4+ T cells underwent TCR sequencing with the Oncomine TCR Beta short-read assay at the Johns Hopkins FTIC core. The QIAamp micro DNA kit was used to extract genomic DNA from the cultured CD4+ T cells. Oncomine TCR Beta libraries made from cultured CD4+ T cells were pooled using unique dual indexes and sequenced on an Illumina iSeq 100. The source study handled its data this way. Non-productive sequences were removed, and CDR3s that did not start with C, did not end with F or W, or were shorter than 7 amino acids were discarded. The MANAFEST web application identified antigen-specific clonotypes by comparing peptide-stimulated wells against reference wells and other culture wells. To be called positive, a clone needed an FDR below 0.05, an odds ratio above 5, and a productive frequency above 0.1% in at least two of three replicate wells. A clonotype counted as cross-reactive if it showed significant expansion both in the SARS-CoV-2 spike wells and in at least one common cold coronavirus spike condition. Using R version 3.6.1, CDR3 homology was evaluated through Levenshtein distances (stringdist) along with unrooted phylogenetic trees (ape). The public sequencing data were trimmed at Q25 with fastp and processed into clonotypes with MiXCR by TCRdb, which kept only in-frame beta chains. Rows with one shared CDR3 protein collapse into an entry with the most common genes and DNA. TCRdb's processing, not the authors' own work, is the source of the V and J calls. The sample includes about 19,000 distinct CDR3 sequences, with around half observed a single time. Of the sample, approximately 4% is held by the ten largest clones.

A note on this clonotype: The antigen this receptor binds is unknown. No much larger clone exists at a distance of one base, and base qualities are not known.

Input material: CD4+ T cells from blood, cultured in vitro. The clonotype was recovered from a human donor who had recovered from COVID-19.

The DNA sequence reads TGCGCCAGCAGCTTGGACAGCTCCTACAATGAGCAGTTCTTC. Its protein is CASSLDSSYNEQFF. The V and J genes are TRBV5-1 and TRBJ2-1; the D gene cannot be resolved reliably. The CDR1 and CDR2 encoded by the germline V gene are SGHRS and YFSETQ. Relative to germline, V is 0 bases shorter and J is 0 bases shorter, with 4 bases between their ends. Including cysteine and phenylalanine, the CDR3 has 14 amino acids. The entry retains the CDR3 DNA only, 42 bases that are in frame from base 1.